Following are 27 T cell receptor beta chains from one sample sequenced in a study of blood T cell repertoires in COVID-19. The repertoire was sequenced with immunoSEQ multiplex PCR; TCRdb's copy has only in-frame clones and lacks some. In the table there are about 250,000 clones, 80% to 90% of which are singletons. The sequencing input was peripheral blood. These TCRs come from a man older than 75 with acute or convalescent COVID-19.

The chain employs TRBV9 and TRBJ1-4; tentative D call: TRBD1 (6 bases). From germline, CDR1 is SGDLS and CDR2 YYNGEE. This CDR3 is built from 15 residues. Deletions cut 4 bases from V and 7 bases from J, with 17 bases between. The CDR3 protein is CASSLTGGGGEKLFF. CDR3 in DNA: TGTGCCAGCAGCCTCACGGGAGGGGGGGGTGAAAAACTGTTTTTT. Full variable domain (rest looked up from reference TRBV9 and TRBJ1-4): DSGVTQTPKHLITATGQRVTLRCSPRSGDLSVYWYQQSLDQGLQFLIQYYNGEERAKGNILERFSAQQFPDLHSELNLSSLELGDSALYFCASSLTGGGGEKLFFGSGTQLSVL.

This chain connects TRBV7-2 to TRBJ1-5; 7 positions match TRBD1. The V and J ends lost 1 base and 6 bases, in that order; junction bases with no gene match: 6. The CDR3 length is 15 residues. CDR1 and CDR2 (germline): SGHTA, FQGNSA. Here the CDR3 DNA reads TGTGCCAGCAGCTTAGGAGGGGGCGGTTTTCAGCCCCAGCATTTT. It specifies CASSLGGGGFQPQHF.

CDR3 sequence: CASRTSYEQYF. The CDR3 bases are TGTGCCAGCAGAACTAGCTACGAGCAGTACTTC. The chain combines TRBV28 with TRBJ2-7; the D gene is possibly TRBD2 (5 bases). The germline V gene encodes CDR1 MDHEN and CDR2 SYDVKM. This CDR3 is 11 amino acids long. V was clipped by 6 bases and J by 3 bases, with 6 bases between them.

The CDR3 region has the DNA TGTGCCAGCAGTCTCCGTGGGACAGGGGATGGCTACACCTTC. It encodes CASSLRGTGDGYTF. This rearrangement joins TRBV7-9 to TRBJ1-2, with TRBD1 identical over 10 bases. This CDR3 region has 14 residues. V was pared by 6 bases and J by 6 bases, with 7 bases of the junction left unmatched. Germline V lookup: CDR1 SEHNR, CDR2 FQNEAQ (reference sequence).

This clone was seen a handful of times. V usage is TRBV19 and J usage is TRBJ1-5, with 8 positions matching TRBD1. Germline V CDR1 and CDR2: LNHDA, SQIVND (reference sequence). The CDR3 is 13 amino acids. J lost 10 bases, V lost 7 bases, and 9 bases had no gene match. In DNA form, the CDR3 reads TGTGCCAGTACCCCGGACAGGGTGTCTCCCCAGCATTTT. Protein product: CASTPDRVSPQHF. Looking up the rest from reference TRBV19 and TRBJ1-5 gives the full variable domain: DGGITQSPKYLFRKEGQNVTLSCEQNLNHDAMYWYRQDPGQGLRLIYYSQIVNDFQKGDIAEGYSVSREKKESFPLTVTSAQKNPTAFYLCASTPDRVSPQHFGDGTRLSIL.

This chain joins TRBV7-6 and TRBJ2-3, with unresolved D. Germline lookup yields CDR1 SGHVS and CDR2 FNYEAQ. This CDR3 is 15 amino acids long. V shed 6 bases and J shed 3 bases, with 16 bases lying between them. The CDR3 DNA reads TGTGCCAGCAGTCCTCCGGAGCGACGGACAGATACGCAGTATTTT. The encoded protein is CASSPPERRTDTQYF.

This rearrangement joins TRBV6-5 to TRBJ2-7; TRBD2 agrees at 10 bases. Losses at the gene ends were 2 bases for V and 5 bases for J; bases not matched to a gene: 9. The CDR3 length is 16 residues. CDR1 and CDR2 (germline): MNHEY, SVGAGI. The CDR3 spells CASSYEAGGPPDEQYF. The CDR3 DNA sequence: TGTGCCAGCAGTTACGAAGCGGGGGGGCCTCCCGACGAGCAGTACTTC.

The chain carries TRBV6-2 or TRBV6-3 and TRBJ1-1, with unresolved D. This CDR3 has 14 residues. V dropped 5 bases and J dropped 4 bases, with 14 bases sitting between them. Germline lookup yields CDR1 MNHEY and CDR2 SVGEGT. The CDR3 region is CASSPLKAVTEAFF. The DNA of the CDR3 is TGTGCCAGCAGTCCCCTCAAGGCGGTCACTGAAGCTTTCTTT.

CDR3: CASSTTRGYQETQYF. CDR3 DNA: TGTGCCAGCAGCACCACTCGGGGGTACCAAGAGACCCAGTACTTC. The chain couples TRBV7-9 to TRBJ2-5; D perhaps matches TRBD2 (6 bases). Germline CDR1 reads SEHNR; CDR2 reads FQNEAQ (reference sequence). The CDR3 loop spans 15 amino acids. Trimming removed 5 bases from V and 0 bases from J, with 13 bases in between.

CDR3: CASSSAGTPGNTIYF. CDR3 DNA: TGTGCCAGCAGCTCGGCCGGGACACCCGGAAACACCATATATTTT. The rearrangement uses TRBV7-2 and TRBJ1-3; perhaps TRBD1 as D (6 bases). The germline V gene encodes CDR1 SGHTA and CDR2 FQGNSA. Trimming left V 4 bases short and J 4 bases short, with 14 bases between. This CDR3 has 15 residues.

The genes are TRBV3-1 (or the pseudogene TRBV3-2) and TRBJ1-2; D not certain. In germline, CDR1 is LGHDT, CDR2 YNNKEL (reference sequence). The CDR3 has 14 amino acids. V lost 1 base to trimming and J lost 6 bases, with 12 bases between them. In DNA form, the CDR3 reads TGTGCCAGCAGCCAAGTTTCGGGGATCAATGGCTACACCTTC. This translates into CASSQVSGINGYTF.

The chain links TRBV7-9 to TRBJ1-2; the D gene is possibly TRBD1 (6 bases). The CDR3 contains 12 residues. Trimming cost V 6 bases and J 3 bases, with 8 bases left between them. The germline gives CDR1 SEHNR, CDR2 FQNEAQ (reference sequence). CDR3 protein: CASSRQDYGYTF. In DNA form, the CDR3 reads TGTGCCAGCAGTCGACAGGACTATGGCTACACCTTC.

This sequence joins TRBV12-1 and TRBJ1-6; whether TRBD1, the table's D call, matches the DNA was not checked. TRBV12-1 has pseudogene status. This CDR3 has 17 residues. CDR3 sequence: CASSPGDRGFENSPLHF. In nucleotides, the CDR3 is TGTGCCAGCAGCCCCGGGGACAGGGGCTTTGAGAATTCACCCCTCCACTTT.

The rearrangement uses TRBV28 and TRBJ1-5; TRBD1 matches 7 bases. The CDR3 is 14 amino acids. Germline trimming cut 7 bases from V and 1 base from J; bases unmatched to any gene: 4. CDR1 MDHEN and CDR2 SYDVKM come from the germline V gene. CDR3 residues: CASNPGQSNQPQHF. CDR3 coding DNA: TGTGCCAGCAACCCGGGACAGAGCAATCAGCCCCAGCATTTT.

The chain is built from TRBV11-3 and TRBJ2-1; possible D gene TRBD1, 5 bases. V gave up 5 bases and J gave up 7 bases, with 9 bases separating them. This CDR3 comprises 12 residues. Germline values: CDR1 SGHNT, CDR2 YENEEA. The CDR3 DNA is TGTGCCAGCAGCACGACAGTGAATGAGCAGTTCTTC. Its translation: CASSTTVNEQFF.

The V gene is TRBV4-1, the J gene TRBJ2-7, with 7 bases fitting TRBD1. This CDR3 is built from 15 residues. The V segment lost 5 bases and the J segment 3 bases; nucleotides outside the gene matches: 10. Germline V CDR1 and CDR2: MGHRA, YSYEKL. The CDR3: CASSMAPGQNYEQYF. In nucleotides, the CDR3 is TGCGCCAGCAGCATGGCCCCGGGACAGAACTACGAGCAGTACTTC.

This clone was detected only once. This sequence joins TRBV9 and TRBJ2-7; weak D call: TRBD1 (5 bases). This CDR3 contains 17 residues. The germline V and J ends were trimmed by 3 bases and 6 bases, with 25 bases remaining between them. Germline CDR1 and CDR2: SGDLS and YYNGEE. The DNA for the CDR3 is TGTGCCAGCAGCGCCCGGCCCCTAGACAGTCGGTTTGGCGAGCAGTACTTC. Its protein is CASSARPLDSRFGEQYF.

The chain couples TRBV14 to TRBJ2-3, with TRBD1 matching over 7 bases. Germline CDR1 and CDR2: SGHDN and FVKESK. Trimming at V came to 6 bases and at J to 3 bases, leaving 9 bases not matched to a gene. The CDR3 is 15 amino acids. CDR3 residues: CASSSRQGGTDTQYF. DNA of the CDR3: TGTGCCAGCAGTTCTAGACAGGGTGGAACAGATACGCAGTATTTT.

V gene TRBV25-1 combines with J gene TRBJ2-3, with a possible D match to TRBD1 (6 bases). Germline CDR1 reads MGHDK; CDR2 reads SYGVNS. The CDR3 extends over 16 amino acids. V was shortened by 4 bases and J by 0 bases, with 14 bases between the two germline ends. The CDR3, as DNA: TGTGCCAGCAGTGCCGGACAGTCCCTTAGCACAGATACGCAGTATTTT. It is translated as CASSAGQSLSTDTQYF.

V gene TRBV11-3 combines with J gene TRBJ2-7; 7 bases agree with TRBD1. Germline V gene data show CDR1 as SGHNT and CDR2 as YENEEA. The ends lost 5 bases at V and 5 bases at J; junction bases unmatched: 6. CDR3 length equals 13 residues. The CDR3, as DNA: TGTGCCAGCAGCACGGACAGGAGGAACGAGCAGTACTTC. It translates to CASSTDRRNEQYF.

V and J are TRBV2 and TRBJ2-7, with TRBD1 as a possible D gene (6 bases). The CDR3 loop spans 15 amino acids. V was clipped by 7 bases and J by 3 bases, with 19 bases between them. Germline CDR1 reads SNHLY; CDR2 reads FYNNEI. The CDR3 coding sequence is TGTGCCAGCAAATACGAGGGGGTTCCTTACTACGAGCAGTACTTC. Translated, it gives CASKYEGVPYYEQYF.

The chain uses TRBV28 and TRBJ2-7, with D tentatively TRBD2 (5 bases). Germline lookup yields CDR1 MDHEN and CDR2 SYDVKM. V shed 4 bases and J shed 7 bases, with 11 bases lying between them. There are 12 residues in the CDR3. CDR3 sequence: CASSWTSWEQYF. CDR3 in DNA: TGTGCCAGCAGTTGGACTTCGTGGGAGCAGTACTTC. The variable domain in full, with the rest retrieved from reference TRBV28 and TRBJ2-7, is DVKVTQSSRYLVKRTGEKVFLECVQDMDHENMFWYRQDPGLGLRLIYFSYDVKMKEKGDIPEGYSVSREKKERFSLILESASTNQTSMYLCASSWTSWEQYFGPGTRLTVT.

This chain connects TRBV14 to TRBJ1-1; D gene uncertain. This CDR3 spans 14 amino acids. V lost 0 bases and J 4 bases, leaving 9 bases between the germline ends. Germline CDR1 SGHDN, CDR2 FVKESK. CDR3: CASSQELSTTEAFF. The CDR3 DNA reads as TGTGCCAGCAGCCAAGAGTTAAGCACCACTGAAGCTTTCTTT.

The genes are TRBV19 and TRBJ1-2; the D gene is possibly TRBD1 (6 bases). Germline V lookup: CDR1 LNHDA, CDR2 SQIVND (reference sequence). V lost 3 bases and J lost 4, with 12 bases in between. The CDR3 spans 14 residues. The DNA for the CDR3 is TGTGCCAGTAGTATCGGGGACACCGGCTATGGCTACACCTTC. Encoded protein: CASSIGDTGYGYTF.

This chain connects TRBV5-8 to TRBJ2-1, with 11 positions matching TRBD2. Germline CDR1 reads SGHTS; CDR2 reads YDEGEE. V lost 5 bases, J lost 4 bases, and 11 bases stayed unmatched. The CDR3 is made up of 17 amino acids. CDR3: CASSRPGTSGSYNEQFF. The CDR3 DNA is TGTGCCAGCAGTCGTCCCGGGACTAGCGGAAGTTACAATGAGCAGTTCTTC.

This clone was recorded only once. The V gene is TRBV7-9, the J gene TRBJ2-2; D ambiguous. The CDR3 runs 10 residues. The germline V and J ends were trimmed by 10 bases and 5 bases, with 5 bases remaining between them. Germline lookup yields CDR1 SEHNR and CDR2 FQNEAQ (reference sequence). In nucleotides, the CDR3 is TGTGCCACATTTACCGGGGAGCTGTTTTTT. Protein product: CATFTGELFF.

The chain joins TRBV19 to TRBJ1-2, with TRBD1 matching 9 bases. The CDR3 runs to 15 residues. CDR1 and CDR2 (germline): LNHDA, SQIVND (reference sequence). V shed 5 bases and J 5 bases; nucleotides not matched to a gene: 9. The CDR3 DNA sequence: TGTGCCAGTAGTCCCACGGGACAGGGCATTTATGGCTACACCTTC. Its translation: CASSPTGQGIYGYTF.